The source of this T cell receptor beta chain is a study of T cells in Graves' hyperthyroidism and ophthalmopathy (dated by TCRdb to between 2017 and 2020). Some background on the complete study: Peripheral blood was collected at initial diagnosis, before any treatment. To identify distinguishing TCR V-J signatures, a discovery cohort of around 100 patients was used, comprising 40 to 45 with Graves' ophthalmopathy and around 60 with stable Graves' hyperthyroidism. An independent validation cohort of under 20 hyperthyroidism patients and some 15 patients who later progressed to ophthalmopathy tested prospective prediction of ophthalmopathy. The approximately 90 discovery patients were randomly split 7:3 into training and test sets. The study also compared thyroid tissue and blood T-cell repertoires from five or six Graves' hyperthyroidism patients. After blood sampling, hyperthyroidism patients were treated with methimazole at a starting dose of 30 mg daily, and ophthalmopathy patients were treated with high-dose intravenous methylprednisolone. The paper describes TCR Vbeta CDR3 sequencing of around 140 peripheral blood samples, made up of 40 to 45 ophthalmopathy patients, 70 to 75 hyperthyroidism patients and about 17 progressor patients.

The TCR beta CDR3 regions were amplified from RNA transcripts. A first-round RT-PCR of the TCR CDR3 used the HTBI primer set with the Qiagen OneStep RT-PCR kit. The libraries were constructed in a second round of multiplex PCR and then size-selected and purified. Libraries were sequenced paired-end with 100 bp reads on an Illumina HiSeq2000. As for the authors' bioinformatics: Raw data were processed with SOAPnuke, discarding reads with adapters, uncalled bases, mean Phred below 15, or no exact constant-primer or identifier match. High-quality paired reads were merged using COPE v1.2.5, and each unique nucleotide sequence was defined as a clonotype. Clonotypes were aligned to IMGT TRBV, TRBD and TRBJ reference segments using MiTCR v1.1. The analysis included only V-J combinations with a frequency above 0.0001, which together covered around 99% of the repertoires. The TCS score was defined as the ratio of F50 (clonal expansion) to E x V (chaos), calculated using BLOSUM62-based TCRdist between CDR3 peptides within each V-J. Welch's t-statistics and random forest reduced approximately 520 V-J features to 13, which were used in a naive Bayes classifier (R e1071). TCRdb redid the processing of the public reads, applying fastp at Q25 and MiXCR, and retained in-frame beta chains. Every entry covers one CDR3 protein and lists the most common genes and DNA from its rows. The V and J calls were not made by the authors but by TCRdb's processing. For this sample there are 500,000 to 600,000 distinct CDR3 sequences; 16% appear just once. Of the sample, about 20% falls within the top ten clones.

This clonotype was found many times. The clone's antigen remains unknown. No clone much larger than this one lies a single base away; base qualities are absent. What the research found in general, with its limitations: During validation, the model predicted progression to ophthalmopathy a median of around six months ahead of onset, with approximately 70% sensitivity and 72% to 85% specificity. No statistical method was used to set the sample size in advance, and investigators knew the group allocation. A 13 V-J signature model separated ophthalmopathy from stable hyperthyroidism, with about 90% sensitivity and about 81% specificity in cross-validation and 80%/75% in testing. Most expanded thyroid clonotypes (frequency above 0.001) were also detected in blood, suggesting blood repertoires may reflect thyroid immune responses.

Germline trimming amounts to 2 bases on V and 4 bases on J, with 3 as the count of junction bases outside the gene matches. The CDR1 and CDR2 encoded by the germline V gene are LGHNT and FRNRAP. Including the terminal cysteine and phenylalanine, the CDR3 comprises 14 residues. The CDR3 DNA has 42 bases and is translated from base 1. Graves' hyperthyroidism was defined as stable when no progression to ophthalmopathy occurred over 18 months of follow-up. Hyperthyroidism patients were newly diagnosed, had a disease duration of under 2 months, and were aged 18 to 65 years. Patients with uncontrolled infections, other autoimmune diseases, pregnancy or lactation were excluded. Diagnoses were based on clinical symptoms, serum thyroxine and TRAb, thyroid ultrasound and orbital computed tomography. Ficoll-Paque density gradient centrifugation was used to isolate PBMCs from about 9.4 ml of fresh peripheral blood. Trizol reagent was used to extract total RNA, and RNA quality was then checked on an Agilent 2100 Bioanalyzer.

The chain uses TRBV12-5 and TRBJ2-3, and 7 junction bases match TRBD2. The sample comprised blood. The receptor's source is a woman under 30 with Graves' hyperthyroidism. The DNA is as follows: TGTGCTAGTGGTTTGCGGGGGGTAGCAGATACGCAGTATTTT. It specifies CASGLRGVADTQYF.